The entry below describes one T cell receptor beta chain. Data came from immunoSEQ multiplex PCR; TCRdb stores just in-frame clones and leaves some out. Of fewer than 15,000 clones in the sample, around 65% were seen once. Germline-derived CDR1 and CDR2 are SGHAT and FQNNGV. The CDR3 length is 14 residues. The junction had 4 bases not matched to a gene; V was cut back by 3 bases and J by 2 bases. The treatment denotes: randomized to nivolumab then ipilimumab (arm A) or the reverse (arm B). These data come from a study of sequential checkpoint blockade in melanoma. About the research overall: Each arm's sequence ended with maintenance nivolumab.

The gene calls are TRBV11-2 and TRBJ2-7; TRBD2 aligns across 7 bases. Sequenced material: CD8+ T cells sorted from blood (inferred from file names), taken from a patient given nivolumab and ipilimumab in sequence. The TCR sequence derives from a human donor with melanoma. Here the CDR3 reads CASSFGRGAYEQYF. DNA of the CDR3: TGTGCCAGCAGCTTCGGTCGGGGGGCCTACGAGCAGTACTTC.